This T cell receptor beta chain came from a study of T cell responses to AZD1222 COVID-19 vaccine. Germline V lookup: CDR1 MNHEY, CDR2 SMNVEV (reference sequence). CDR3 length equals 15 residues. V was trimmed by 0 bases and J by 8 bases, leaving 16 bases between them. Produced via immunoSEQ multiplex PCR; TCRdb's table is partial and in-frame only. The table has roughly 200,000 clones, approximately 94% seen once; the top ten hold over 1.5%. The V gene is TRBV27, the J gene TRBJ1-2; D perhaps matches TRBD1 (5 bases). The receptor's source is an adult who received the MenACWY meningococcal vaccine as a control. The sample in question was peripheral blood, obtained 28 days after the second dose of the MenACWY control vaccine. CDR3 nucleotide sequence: TGTGCCAGCAGTTTATCGTATGGCGGGGCGTGGGGCTACACCTTC. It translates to CASSLSYGGAWGYTF.